These 15 T cell receptor beta chains originate from one sample sequenced in a study of Ad26.COV2.S vaccination and SARS-CoV-2 variants. Regarding treatment: around 19 received Ad26.COV2.S at low or high dose, single or two shots; a few received placebo; per-sample allocation not given. The investigators took samples on day 63 after the first vaccine or placebo injection. Assay: immunoSEQ multiplex PCR; the TCRdb copy retains only in-frame clones and omits some. The sample records 510,000 or so clones, around 88% being singletons. Specimen: peripheral blood, collected in a trial of Ad26.COV2.S vaccine versus placebo. The receptors stem from a person aged 18-65 years who received the Ad26.COV2.S COVID-19 vaccine or a placebo.

This sequence joins TRBV10-1 and TRBJ2-1; TRBD1 might be the D (5 bases). V dropped 3 bases and J dropped 4 bases, with 10 bases sitting between them. CDR1 is WNHNN, CDR2 SYGVQD, per germline (reference sequence). The CDR3 totals 14 residues. CDR3 sequence: CASSDWGRYNEQFF. The CDR3 nucleotides read TGCGCCAGCAGTGATTGGGGCAGATACAATGAGCAGTTCTTC.

This rearrangement joins TRBV18 to TRBJ1-2; D is unresolved. Looked up from germline, CDR1 is KGHSH and CDR2 is LQKENI. The CDR3 runs to 12 residues. With 5 bases removed from V and 2 bases from J, the gap between germline ends came to 6 bases. In DNA, the CDR3 is TGTGCCAGCTCAGGGTCAAACTATGGCTACACCTTC. The encoded protein is CASSGSNYGYTF. The variable domain in full, completed from reference TRBV18 and TRBJ1-2, reads NAGVMQNPRHLVRRRGQEARLRCSPMKGHSHVYWYRQLPEEGLKFMVYLQKENIIDESGMPKERFSAEFPKEGPSILRIQQVVRGDSAAYFCASSGSNYGYTFGSGTRLTVV.

The chain is built from TRBV18 and TRBJ2-1, with D perhaps matching TRBD1 or TRBD2 (5 bases each). Germline assignment: CDR1 KGHSH and CDR2 LQKENI. The CDR3 spans 13 residues. V dropped 2 bases and J dropped 8 bases, with 10 bases sitting between them. The CDR3 reads CASSPSVGDEQFF. In DNA, the CDR3 is TGTGCCAGCTCACCAAGTGTGGGGGATGAGCAGTTCTTC.

The chain combines TRBV5-1 with TRBJ1-1, with unresolved D. CDR1 is SGHRS and CDR2 is YFSETQ in the germline V gene. This CDR3 is 14 amino acids long. V was clipped by 1 base and J by 0 bases, with 7 bases between them. The CDR3: CASSLSRMNTEAFF. The CDR3 coding sequence is TGCGCCAGCAGCTTGTCCAGAATGAACACTGAAGCTTTCTTT.

A few counts support this clone. The chain employs TRBV18 and TRBJ2-7; no definite D call. Germline values: CDR1 KGHSH, CDR2 LQKENI. V dropped 3 bases and J dropped 7 bases, with 13 bases sitting between them. The CDR3 length is 13 residues. DNA of the CDR3: TGTGCCAGCTCACCCTCGTTAGGGCTTGAGCAGTACTTC. It codes for CASSPSLGLEQYF.

About this clone itself: Other DNA sequences within the sample encode an identical CDR3. This chain joins TRBV7-9 and TRBJ1-1; D is possibly TRBD1 (6 bases). The CDR3 spans 14 residues. CDR1 is SEHNR, CDR2 FQNEAQ, per germline (reference sequence). Between the trimmed V and J ends, which lost 2 bases and 1 base, there was a span of 8 bases. CDR3 sequence: CASSLQGRNTEAFF. The CDR3 DNA sequence: TGTGCCAGCAGCTTACAGGGGAGGAACACTGAAGCTTTCTTT. The complete variable domain, with remaining parts taken from reference TRBV7-9 and TRBJ1-1, reads DTGVSQNPRHKITKRGQNVTFRCDPISEHNRLYWYRQTLGQGPEFLTYFQNEAQLEKSRLLSDRFSAERPKGSFSTLEIQRTEQGDSAMYLCASSLQGRNTEAFFGQGTRLTVV.

This chain joins TRBV15 and TRBJ2-5; no reliable D call. Deletions cut 0 bases from V and 5 bases from J, with 10 bases between. Germline loops: CDR1 LNHNV, CDR2 YYDKDF (reference sequence). The CDR3 contains 14 residues. The CDR3 region is CATSREWGKETQYF. In DNA form, the CDR3 reads TGTGCCACCAGCAGAGAGTGGGGAAAGGAGACCCAGTACTTC.

The rearrangement links TRBV5-4 to TRBJ1-1; D is undetermined. The CDR3 is 20 amino acids. CDR1 SGHNT and CDR2 YYREEE come from the germline V gene (reference sequence). V was cut by 0 bases and J by 1 base, with 25 bases left in between. The CDR3 sequence is CASSLGHRVPTPRANTEAFF. The CDR3 nucleotides are TGTGCCAGCAGCTTGGGTCATCGTGTACCTACACCGCGGGCGAACACTGAAGCTTTCTTT.

The V and J genes are TRBV27 and TRBJ1-1, with D perhaps matching TRBD1 (5 bases). From germline, CDR1 is MNHEY and CDR2 SMNVEV (reference sequence). V lost 8 bases and J lost 6, with 16 bases in between. The CDR3 loop spans 13 amino acids. CDR3 region: CASGGGYFSEAFF. In nucleotides, the CDR3 is TGTGCCAGCGGGGGGGGTTACTTCTCTGAAGCTTTCTTT.

This clone has just a few counts. The gene calls are TRBV1 and TRBJ2-7; the table's D call TRBD1 went unverified against the DNA. TRBV1 is classified as a pseudogene. The CDR3 sequence is 17 residues long. CDR3 protein: CTSSHGPGQGPAYEQYF. Here the CDR3 DNA reads TGCACCAGCAGCCATGGCCCGGGACAGGGGCCCGCCTACGAGCAGTACTTC.

The J gene is TRBJ2-7, the V gene TRBV6-5; no firm D call. Trimming shortened V by 6 bases and J by 2 bases, and 14 bases separated the two germline ends. This CDR3 spans 14 amino acids. Per the germline V gene, CDR1 is MNHEY and CDR2 is SVGAGI. CDR3 sequence reads: CASRPAGLTYEQYF. The CDR3 DNA is TGTGCCAGCAGACCAGCCGGGCTGACCTACGAGCAGTACTTC.

This sequence joins TRBV30 and TRBJ1-2, with unresolved D. Trimming took off 4 bases at V and 6 bases at J, with 18 bases between the two ends. CDR3 length equals 14 residues. Germline CDR1 and CDR2: GTSNPN and SVGIG (reference sequence). The CDR3 DNA follows: TGTGCCTGGACGGAGAGTAGGAATTTCGATGGCTACACCTTC. Translating it yields CAWTESRNFDGYTF.

The chain has TRBV18 and TRBJ2-1; 7 bases align to TRBD1. CDR3 length equals 16 residues. The V gene's germline CDR1 is KGHSH and CDR2 LQKENI. Losses at the gene ends were 4 bases for V and 6 bases for J; bases not matched to a gene: 12. CDR3 coding DNA: TGTGCCAGCTCACGGGGCGACAGGGCTAAACCCAATGAGCAGTTCTTC. As protein: CASSRGDRAKPNEQFF.

The CDR3 here is CASTMGAVSDIQYF. The CDR3 DNA is TGTGCCAGCACCATGGGGGCAGTCTCAGACATTCAGTACTTC. This chain connects TRBV6-6 to TRBJ2-4; D might be TRBD1 (6 bases). Germline assignment: CDR1 MNHNY and CDR2 SVGAGI (reference sequence). The CDR3 contains 14 residues. V lost 7 bases, J lost 8 bases, and 18 bases lay in between.

The CDR3 DNA reads as TGTGCCAGCAGCTTAAGGGGGCGGGAGGGACCGCAGTATTTT. It codes for CASSLRGREGPQYF. The chain combines TRBV7-2 with TRBJ2-3; 9 bases are shared with TRBD2. Per germline, CDR1 SGHTA and CDR2 FQGNSA. V lost 2 bases and J lost 10; bases outside the gene matches: 7. The CDR3 is 14 residues long.